This TCR beta chain is drawn from a study of CXCR3-negative and CXCR3-positive naive CD8 T cells. Overall study results and limits: In CXCR3-positive naive cells, the TRB CDR3s were more hydrophobic than in CXCR3-negative naive cells.

UMI-tagged TRB cDNA libraries were built via 5' RACE. TCRdb derives one entry per CDR3 protein from the 5' RACE reads, leaving out DNA. Recorded for this sample: some 140,000 distinct CDR3 sequences. CDR1 and CDR2 (germline): SQVTM, ANQGSEA. CDR3 length: 13 amino acids. Points on this clonotype: What it binds is not known.

This receptor was taken from a human donor in good health. Some clones in this sample may be carry-over from other donors' samples. Specimen: naive CXCR3+ CD8+ T cells from blood. Subset given: CD45RO-CCR7+CD27+CD95- naive CD8+ T cells expressing CXCR3 (TNR3+). The chain carries TRBV29-1 and TRBJ2-7; TCRdb selects TRBD1, and the lack of DNA leaves this call unchecked. The CDR3 protein is CSVFPRNTYEQYF.